These 22 T cell receptor beta chains share one sample of origin, sequenced in a study of beta chain features in type 1 diabetes. The whole isolated RNA underwent reverse transcription, so sequencing captured expressed TCRB transcripts. Assay used: immunoSEQ multiplex PCR; TCRdb lists only in-frame clones, some missing. The sample has 900,000 or so clones, about a sixth seen once. The specimen sequenced was naive CD4+ T cells from blood. The receptor source for this set is a woman in her late teens or twenties in good health.

J is TRBJ1-1 and V is TRBV4-2; the match to TRBD1 covers 7 bases. CDR3 length: 18 amino acids. The trim removed 0 bases at V and 1 base at J, leaving 11 bases unmatched. Germline V lookup: CDR1 LGHNA, CDR2 YNFKEQ. The CDR3 nucleotides are TGTGCCAGCAGCCAAGAGCGCGTCAGGGGGTATTCGAACACTGAAGCTTTCTTT. Protein: CASSQERVRGYSNTEAFF.

This clone came up a few times. This chain uses TRBV28 with TRBJ1-2, with 9 nucleotides matching TRBD1. The CDR3 covers 13 residues. Germline V gives CDR1 MDHEN, CDR2 SYDVKM. The J segment lost 10 bases and the V segment lost 4 bases, leaving 7 bases of the junction unmatched. The CDR3 loop reads CASSSGDRAAYTF. The CDR3, as DNA: TGTGCCAGCAGTTCCGGGGACAGGGCGGCCTACACCTTC.

This clone was seen more than once but under ten times. The chain combines TRBV5-1 with TRBJ1-1; TRBD1 matches 7 bases. Germline CDR1 SGHRS, CDR2 YFSETQ. The CDR3 spans 15 residues. V lost 1 base to trimming and J lost 4 bases; unmatched junction nucleotides: 7. CDR3 nucleotide sequence: TGCGCCAGCAGCTTGTCGGGACAGATGGCCACTGAAGCTTTCTTT. Translation gives CASSLSGQMATEAFF.

This clone showed up just a few times. This chain connects TRBV5-1 to TRBJ1-2; possible D gene TRBD1, 5 bases. With 4 bases removed from V and 4 bases from J, the gap between germline ends came to 14 bases. CDR3 size: 14 residues. Germline CDR1 and CDR2: SGHRS and YFSETQ. The CDR3 is CASSPDTGAYGYTF. CDR3 bases: TGCGCCAGCAGCCCGGACACTGGCGCCTATGGCTACACCTTC.

The V gene is TRBV14, the J gene TRBJ2-4; unclear D gene. V lost 6 bases, J lost 0 bases, and 3 bases lay in between. CDR1 and CDR2 from the germline V gene are SGHDN and FVKESK. The CDR3 is 12 residues long. The CDR3 is CASRLAKNIQYF. CDR3 DNA: TGTGCCAGCAGGCTAGCCAAAAACATTCAGTACTTC.

The sample holds a few counts of this clone. V is TRBV7-2 and J is TRBJ2-3; 7 bases map to TRBD2. The CDR3 loop spans 13 amino acids. J was trimmed by 6 bases and V by 5 bases; bases with no gene match: 5. Germline-derived CDR1 and CDR2 are SGHTA and FQGNSA. CDR3 DNA: TGTGCCAGCAGCCCCGGGGGGAGGGATACGCAGTATTTT. Encoded protein: CASSPGGRDTQYF. Drawing the rest from reference TRBV7-2 and TRBJ2-3, the complete variable domain is GAGVSQSPSNKVTEKGKDVELRCDPISGHTALYWYRQSLGQGLEFLIYFQGNSAPDKSGLPSDRFSAERTGGSVSTLTIQRTQQEDSAVYLCASSPGGRDTQYFGPGTRLTVL.

The genes are TRBV5-4 and TRBJ2-3; 11 bases match TRBD2. The CDR3 runs 16 residues. Trimming cost V 1 base and J 0 bases; bases outside gene matches: 1. The germline V gene has CDR1 SGHNT and CDR2 YYREEE (reference sequence). The CDR3 bases are TGTGCCAGCAGCTTGCCTAGCGGGAGGAGCACAGATACGCAGTATTTT. As protein: CASSLPSGRSTDTQYF.

This clone came up a few times. The chain employs TRBV6-1 and TRBJ1-2, with TRBD1 matching over 9 bases. CDR3 size: 17 residues. J was trimmed by 5 bases and V by 3 bases; bases with no gene match: 13. Germline CDR1 is MNHNS and CDR2 is SASEGT. The CDR3 DNA reads TGTGCCAGCAGTGACACTACAGGGGGCGGCTTCCGTTATGGCTACACCTTC. This encodes CASSDTTGGGFRYGYTF.

The chain combines TRBV7-8 with TRBJ2-2; 9 bases match TRBD1. The germline V gene has CDR1 SGHVS and CDR2 FQNEAQ. There are 17 residues in the CDR3. After removal of 5 bases from V and 5 bases from J, the junction contained 12 bases not matched to a gene. The DNA of the CDR3 is TGTGCCAGCAGCCCCCGGGGGGACAGGGTAGTAACCGGGGAGCTGTTTTTT. Translating gives CASSPRGDRVVTGELFF.

The V call is TRBV9, the J call TRBJ1-2; no reliable D call. CDR1 is SGDLS, CDR2 YYNGEE, per germline. The CDR3 runs 16 residues. V lost 0 bases and J 3 bases, leaving 15 bases between the germline ends. The CDR3 nucleotides read TGTGCCAGCAGCGTAGGATCGTCTTCTGGGGACTATGGCTACACCTTC. Its protein is CASSVGSSSGDYGYTF.

This clone was seen more than once but under ten times. This rearrangement joins TRBV5-6 to TRBJ2-5; 8 bases line up with TRBD2. CDR3 length: 16 amino acids. CDR1 SGHDT and CDR2 YYEEEE come from the germline V gene. V was pared by 6 bases and J by 9 bases, with 19 bases of the junction left unmatched. CDR3 in DNA: TGTGCCAGCACCACCGGAGCTGGGACTAGGATAGATCCCCAGTACTTC. This codes for CASTTGAGTRIDPQYF.

A few counts support this clone. This chain connects TRBV9 to TRBJ2-7, with D possibly being TRBD1 (5 bases). Germline assignment: CDR1 SGDLS and CDR2 YYNGEE. V was shortened by 3 bases and J by 0 bases, with 10 bases between the two germline ends. CDR3 length equals 14 residues. CDR3 bases: TGTGCCAGCAGCGAGCACAGGAGCTCCTACGAGCAGTACTTC. Protein: CASSEHRSSYEQYF.

V is TRBV28 and J is TRBJ1-5; no firm D call. Germline lookup yields CDR1 MDHEN and CDR2 SYDVKM. The CDR3 covers 13 residues. V was trimmed by 5 bases and J by 7 bases, leaving 12 bases between them. Here the CDR3 DNA reads TGTGCCAGCAGTCGGGCTATACTGCAGCCCCAGCATTTT. This codes for CASSRAILQPQHF.

The chain couples TRBV19 to TRBJ2-2, with 7 bases fitting TRBD1. CDR1 and CDR2 (germline): LNHDA, SQIVND (reference sequence). The J segment lost 4 bases and the V segment lost 8 bases, leaving 10 bases of the junction unmatched. The CDR3 loop spans 15 amino acids. This CDR3 reads CASSLRDSSTGELFF. CDR3 sequence (DNA): TGTGCCAGTTCGCTCAGGGACAGCTCCACCGGGGAGCTGTTTTTT.

The V gene is TRBV7-2, the J gene TRBJ1-5; TRBD1 might be the D (6 bases). The CDR3 totals 15 residues. The germline V gene has CDR1 SGHTA and CDR2 FQGNSA. V was shortened by 6 bases and J by 9 bases, with 21 bases between the two germline ends. CDR3 sequence: CASSSQGGLSTPQHF. CDR3 bases: TGTGCCAGCAGTTCGCAAGGGGGGCTATCAACGCCCCAGCATTTT.

This clone has only a few counts. J is TRBJ1-5 and V is TRBV29-1; D is unclear. The CDR3 spans 12 residues. The germline V and J ends were trimmed by 4 bases and 3 bases, with 7 bases remaining between them. CDR1 SQVTM and CDR2 ANQGSEA come from the germline V gene. The CDR3 loop reads CSVASDNQPQHF. The CDR3 DNA reads TGCAGCGTTGCTAGTGACAATCAGCCCCAGCATTTT.

This chain joins TRBV28 and TRBJ2-5, with D possibly called TRBD1 or TRBD2 (5 bases each). The CDR3 extends over 14 amino acids. Trimming cost V 6 bases and J 4 bases, with 15 bases left between them. The germline CDR1 and CDR2 sequences are MDHEN and SYDVKM. CDR3: CASRESTGGETQYF. In DNA, the CDR3 is TGTGCCAGCAGGGAATCAACAGGAGGAGAGACCCAGTACTTC.

The rearrangement uses TRBV19 and TRBJ1-3, with no clear D. Germline-derived CDR1 and CDR2 are LNHDA and SQIVND (reference sequence). The CDR3 loop spans 13 amino acids. Trimming cost V 6 bases and J 0 bases, with 6 bases left between them. The chain's CDR3 is CASRMLSGNTIYF. DNA of the CDR3: TGTGCCAGTAGGATGCTCTCTGGAAACACCATATATTTT.

The table lists this clone with a few counts. The chain joins TRBV28 to TRBJ2-7; either TRBD1 or TRBD2 may fit D (5 bases each). The V and J ends lost 6 bases and 3 bases respectively, with 18 bases between them. CDR3 size: 15 residues. From germline, CDR1 is MDHEN and CDR2 SYDVKM. Written as DNA, the CDR3 is TGTGCCAGCAGCGAACCGGGACGCATGAACTACGAGCAGTACTTC. This encodes CASSEPGRMNYEQYF.

The chain joins TRBV7-2 to TRBJ2-5, with no clear D. Between the trimmed V and J ends, which lost 5 bases and 0 bases, there was a span of 7 bases. The CDR3 sequence is 13 residues long. Germline lookup yields CDR1 SGHTA and CDR2 FQGNSA. Written as DNA, the CDR3 is TGTGCCAGCAGCGCAGCGTACCAAGAGACCCAGTACTTC. This sequence encodes CASSAAYQETQYF.

This chain connects TRBV5-8 to TRBJ1-1, with D possibly TRBD1 on 5 matching bases. Trimming stripped 1 base from V and 4 bases from J, with 20 bases between. The CDR3 has 17 amino acids. Germline V gene sequence: CDR1 SGHTS, CDR2 YDEGEE. The CDR3 spells CASSLITGTLSPTEAFF. The CDR3 DNA reads as TGTGCCAGCAGCTTGATCACAGGAACACTGTCCCCCACTGAAGCTTTCTTT.

The chain uses TRBV18 and TRBJ2-1; TRBD2 aligns across 9 bases. After removal of 3 bases from V and 6 bases from J, the junction contained 3 bases not matched to a gene. The CDR3 is 14 amino acids. Germline CDR1 KGHSH, CDR2 LQKENI. CDR3 nucleotides: TGTGCCAGCTCACCGGCGGGAGGGCTCAATGAGCAGTTCTTC. Amino acids: CASSPAGGLNEQFF.